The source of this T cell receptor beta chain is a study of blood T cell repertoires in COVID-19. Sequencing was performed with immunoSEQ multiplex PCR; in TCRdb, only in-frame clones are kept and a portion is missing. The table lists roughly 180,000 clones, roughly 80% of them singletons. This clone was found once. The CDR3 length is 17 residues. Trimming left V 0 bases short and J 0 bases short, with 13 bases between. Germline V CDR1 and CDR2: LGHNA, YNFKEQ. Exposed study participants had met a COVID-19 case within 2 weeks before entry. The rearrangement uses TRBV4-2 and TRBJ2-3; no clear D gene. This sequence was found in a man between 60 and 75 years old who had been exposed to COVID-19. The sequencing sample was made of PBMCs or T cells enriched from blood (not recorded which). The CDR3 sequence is CASSQDRRLSSTDTQYF. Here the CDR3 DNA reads TGTGCCAGCAGCCAAGATCGTCGTCTGAGTAGCACAGATACGCAGTATTTT.